Following are 20 T cell receptor beta chains from one sample sequenced in a study of regulatory T cells in long-lasting Graves disease. Arm-PCR with iRepertoire HTBI primers amplified the CDR3 regions for these TCR beta libraries. TCRdb itself ran the multiplex PCR reads through MiXCR, one entry per CDR3 protein. This sample has roughly 700,000 distinct CDR3 sequences, with around 30% found just once. Time point of the sample: persistent/refractory GD, antithyroid drugs over 5 years with positive TRAb. RNA extracted from PBMCs served as the sequencing template. The sample in question was peripheral blood mononuclear cells (PBMCs), obtained when the disease was refractory, from a patient treated with antithyroid drugs. These receptors originate from a female donor with Graves disease.

This clonotype was counted many times. The chain employs TRBV28 and TRBJ1-1, with D unclear. CDR1 is MDHEN, CDR2 SYDVKM, per germline. The CDR3 has 14 amino acids. V was cut by 1 base and J by 3 bases, with 9 bases left in between. The CDR3 reads CASSLSEGYTEAFF. The CDR3 nucleotides read TGTGCCAGCAGTTTATCAGAGGGTTACACTGAAGCTTTCTTT. Drawing the rest from reference TRBV28 and TRBJ1-1, the complete variable domain is DVKVTQSSRYLVKRTGEKVFLECVQDMDHENMFWYRQDPGLGLRLIYFSYDVKMKEKGDIPEGYSVSREKKERFSLILESASTNQTSMYLCASSLSEGYTEAFFGQGTRLTVV.

The chain recombines TRBV6-1 with TRBJ2-5; D is possibly TRBD2 (6 bases). V dropped 6 bases and J dropped 4 bases, with 12 bases sitting between them. Germline-derived CDR1 and CDR2 are MNHNS and SASEGT. The CDR3 is 13 amino acids. The CDR3 DNA is TGTGCCAGCAGAATGGGGGGTCGAGAGACCCAGTACTTC. Protein product: CASRMGGRETQYF.

This sequence joins TRBV7-9 and TRBJ2-7; possibly TRBD2 for D (7 bases). CDR3 length equals 16 residues. Trimming took off 0 bases at V and 2 bases at J, with 14 bases between the two ends. CDR1 SEHNR and CDR2 FQNEAQ come from the germline V gene (reference sequence). CDR3 sequence: CASSLAGGAQTYEQYF. In DNA, the CDR3 is TGTGCCAGCAGCTTAGCAGGGGGGGCTCAGACCTACGAGCAGTACTTC. The whole variable domain, filled in from reference TRBV7-9 and TRBJ2-7, reads DTGVSQNPRHKITKRGQNVTFRCDPISEHNRLYWYRQTLGQGPEFLTYFQNEAQLEKSRLLSDRFSAERPKGSFSTLEIQRTEQGDSAMYLCASSLAGGAQTYEQYFGPGTRLTVT.

The chain combines TRBV6-1 with TRBJ1-5, with TRBD1 identical over 8 bases. The CDR3 is 16 amino acids. With V trimmed by 8 bases and J by 0 bases, 9 bases remained unmatched. The germline V gene has CDR1 MNHNS and CDR2 SASEGT. The CDR3 bases are TGTGCCAGCTGGGACAGGTGGGGATATAGCAATCAGCCCCAGCATTTT. Amino acid sequence: CASWDRWGYSNQPQHF.

The chain carries TRBV7-3 and TRBJ2-2; maybe TRBD1 (6 bases). This CDR3 has 15 amino acids. The V gene's germline CDR1 is SGHTA and CDR2 FQGTGA. Between the trimmed V and J ends, which lost 4 bases and 1 base, there was a span of 10 bases. CDR3 sequence (DNA): TGTGCCAGCAGCTCAGACAGGAAGAACACCGGGGAGCTGTTTTTT. Translation gives CASSSDRKNTGELFF.

This clonotype appeared many times. The genes are TRBV11-2 and TRBJ2-7; D not certain. The V end lost 5 bases, the J end lost 0 bases, and 14 bases lay between the germline ends. CDR3 length equals 15 residues. CDR1 is SGHAT, CDR2 FQNNGV, per germline. The CDR3: CASSTTLFNSYEQYF. The CDR3 region has the DNA TGTGCCAGCAGCACAACTCTATTTAACTCCTACGAGCAGTACTTC.

The chain recombines TRBV20-1 with TRBJ2-3; 11 positions match TRBD2. After removal of 7 bases from V and 4 bases from J, the junction contained 7 bases not matched to a gene. The CDR3 length is 14 residues. Germline-derived CDR1 and CDR2 are DFQATT and SNEGSKA (reference sequence). The CDR3 nucleotides read TGCAGTGTAGTAGCGGGAGGGCTGGCAGATACGCAGTATTTT. Residues: CSVVAGGLADTQYF.

In this sample, this clonotype turned up many times. The chain links TRBV12-3 or TRBV12-4 to TRBJ1-5, with 7 positions matching TRBD1. There are 16 residues in the CDR3. V was pared by 6 bases and J by 0 bases, with 8 bases of the junction left unmatched. CDR3 sequence: CASSPWGTDSNQPQHF. CDR3 coding DNA: TGTGCCAGCAGCCCCTGGGGGACAGATAGCAATCAGCCCCAGCATTTT.

This clonotype came up many times. The chain combines TRBV12-3 or TRBV12-4 with TRBJ1-1, with unresolved D. The CDR3 totals 14 residues. Between the trimmed V and J ends, which lost 3 bases and 1 base, there was a span of 9 bases. CDR3 coding DNA: TGTGCCAGCAGTTTGATGAAGCCGAACACTGAAGCTTTCTTT. Translation: CASSLMKPNTEAFF.

This sequence joins TRBV11-2 and TRBJ2-2; D gene uncertain. Per the germline V gene, CDR1 is SGHAT and CDR2 is FQNNGV. The CDR3 sequence is 16 residues long. Trimming took 0 bases from V and 7 from J, leaving 15 bases between them. The CDR3: CASSLDPELVIGELFF. The CDR3 bases are TGTGCCAGCAGCTTAGATCCGGAGCTAGTCATCGGGGAGCTGTTTTTT.

CDR3 amino acids: CASSIVSRNEAFF. The CDR3 DNA reads as TGTGCCAGTAGTATAGTGTCCCGGAATGAAGCTTTCTTT. The chain joins TRBV19 to TRBJ1-1; D call uncertain. The CDR3 loop spans 13 amino acids. CDR1 LNHDA and CDR2 SQIVND come from the germline V gene (reference sequence). V lost 1 base, J lost 7 bases, and 10 bases lay in between.

There are a few counts of this clonotype. V usage is TRBV6-2 or TRBV6-3 and J usage is TRBJ1-3; 10 positions match TRBD1. Germline V gene sequence: CDR1 MNHEY, CDR2 SVGEGT. The CDR3 length is 15 residues. Germline trimming cut 5 bases from V and 2 bases from J; bases unmatched to any gene: 3. DNA for the CDR3: TGTGCCAGCAGTAGGGGGACAGGGGCTGGAAACACCATATATTTT. Residues: CASSRGTGAGNTIYF.

This clonotype was observed at least ten times. J is TRBJ1-1 and V is TRBV28; D uncertain. Germline CDR1 MDHEN, CDR2 SYDVKM. V gave up 4 bases and J gave up 0 bases, with 12 bases separating them. The CDR3 extends over 15 amino acids. The CDR3 sequence is CASSSFAGMNTEAFF. CDR3 sequence (DNA): TGTGCCAGCAGTTCCTTTGCGGGGATGAACACTGAAGCTTTCTTT. The entire variable domain, with the rest obtained from reference TRBV28 and TRBJ1-1, is as follows: DVKVTQSSRYLVKRTGEKVFLECVQDMDHENMFWYRQDPGLGLRLIYFSYDVKMKEKGDIPEGYSVSREKKERFSLILESASTNQTSMYLCASSSFAGMNTEAFFGQGTRLTVV.

In regard to this clonotype: One junction end disagrees with the germline gene, perhaps due to a read error. The chain combines TRBV5-1 with TRBJ1-5; no definite D call. Germline loops: CDR1 SGHRS, CDR2 YFSETQ. The CDR3 is 14 amino acids. As DNA, the CDR3 is TGCACCAGCAGCTTGGCAGGTAACAATCAGCCCCAGCATTTT. Protein product: CTSSLAGNNQPQHF.

This clonotype was seen at least ten times. The rearrangement joins TRBV28 to TRBJ2-7, with D possibly matching TRBD2 (6 bases). The germline CDR1 and CDR2 sequences are MDHEN and SYDVKM. V was trimmed by 10 bases and J by 3 bases, leaving 10 bases between them. The CDR3 runs 11 residues. CDR3 amino acids: CATGTVYEQYF. CDR3 nucleotides: TGTGCCACCGGGACTGTCTACGAGCAGTACTTC.

Remarks on this clonotype: Just one base apart from a much larger clone, this may be a read error. Given the absence of the conserved phenylalanine or tryptophan at the CDR3 end, a read error is likely. V and J are TRBV11-2 and TRBJ2-7, with 9 bases lining up with TRBD1. The CDR3 contains 15 residues. CDR1 and CDR2 (germline): SGHAT, FQNNGV. Trimming removed 8 bases from V and 5 bases from J; junction bases left unmatched: 13. The CDR3 DNA is TGTGCCAGCCGGCTCCCGGGACAGGGAAGCGACGAGCAGTACCTC. It specifies CASRLPGQGSDEQYL.

The V gene is TRBV29-1, the J gene TRBJ1-5, with 7 bases aligning to TRBD1. CDR1 and CDR2 (germline): SQVTM, ANQGSEA. V gave up 4 bases and J gave up 2 bases; unmatched junction bases: 5. The CDR3 has 14 residues. The CDR3 loop reads CSVVAGGGNQPQHF. The DNA for the CDR3 is TGCAGCGTTGTGGCAGGGGGGGGCAATCAGCCCCAGCATTTT. The full variable domain, completed using reference TRBV29-1 and TRBJ1-5, is SAVISQKPSRDICQRGTSLTIQCQVDSQVTMMFWYRQQPGQSLTLIATANQGSEATYESGFVIDKFPISRPNLTFSTLTVSNMSPEDSSIYLCSVVAGGGNQPQHFGDGTRLSIL.

The genes are TRBV19 and TRBJ1-5; D uncertain. Germline V gene lookup returns CDR1 LNHDA and CDR2 SQIVND (reference sequence). The V and J ends lost 6 bases and 6 bases respectively, with 9 bases between them. This CDR3 comprises 12 residues. CDR3 sequence (DNA): TGTGCCAGTAGGTTAGGACTTCAGCCCCAGCATTTT. Translating it yields CASRLGLQPQHF.

The CDR3 coding sequence is TGTGCCAGCAGCTCCGCTAGCGGGCCCTACGAGCAGTACTTC. Translated: CASSSASGPYEQYF. The chain uses TRBV7-2 and TRBJ2-7; 8 bases are a match to TRBD2. The J segment lost 2 bases and the V segment lost 4 bases, leaving 4 bases of the junction unmatched. This CDR3 region has 14 residues. Germline values: CDR1 SGHTA, CDR2 FQGNSA.

This clonotype has at least ten counts. The CDR3 reads CASSRVGAGEKLFF. The CDR3 region has the DNA TGTGCCAGCAGCCGGGTTGGGGCGGGAGAAAAACTGTTTTTT. V gene TRBV3-1 combines with J gene TRBJ1-4; maybe TRBD1 (5 bases). The V and J ends lost 4 bases and 8 bases respectively, with 14 bases between them. CDR3 size: 14 residues. CDR1 is LGHDT, CDR2 YNNKEL, per germline (reference sequence).